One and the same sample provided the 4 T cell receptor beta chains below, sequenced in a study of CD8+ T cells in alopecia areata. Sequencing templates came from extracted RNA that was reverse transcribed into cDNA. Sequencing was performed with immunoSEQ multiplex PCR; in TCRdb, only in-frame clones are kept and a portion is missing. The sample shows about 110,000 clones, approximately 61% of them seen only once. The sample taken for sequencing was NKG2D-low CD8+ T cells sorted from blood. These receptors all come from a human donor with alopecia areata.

CDR3 amino acids: CASSPDRGASPTEAFF. The DNA for the CDR3 is TGTGCCAGCAGCCCAGACAGGGGCGCTAGCCCCACTGAAGCTTTCTTT. The V gene is TRBV7-9, the J gene TRBJ1-1; 8 positions match TRBD1. V lost 5 bases, J lost 4 bases, and 12 bases stayed unmatched. Per the germline V gene, CDR1 is SEHNR and CDR2 is FQNEAQ (reference sequence). The CDR3 is made up of 16 amino acids.

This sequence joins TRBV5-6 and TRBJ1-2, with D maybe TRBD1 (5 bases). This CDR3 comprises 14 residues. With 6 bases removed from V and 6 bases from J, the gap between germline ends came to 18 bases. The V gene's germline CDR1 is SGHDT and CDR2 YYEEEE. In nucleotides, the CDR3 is TGTGCCAGCACCCGGATCCGACAGCCTCATGGCTACACCTTC. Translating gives CASTRIRQPHGYTF.

The CDR3 loop reads CASSDTNRDRRYNEQFF. The CDR3 DNA follows: TGTGCCAGCAGCGATACAAACCGGGACAGGAGATACAATGAGCAGTTCTTC. The chain employs TRBV7-9 and TRBJ2-1; 8 nucleotides match TRBD1. V lost 5 bases to trimming and J lost 4 bases; unmatched junction nucleotides: 13. CDR3 length: 17 amino acids. Germline lookup yields CDR1 SEHNR and CDR2 FQNEAQ (reference sequence).

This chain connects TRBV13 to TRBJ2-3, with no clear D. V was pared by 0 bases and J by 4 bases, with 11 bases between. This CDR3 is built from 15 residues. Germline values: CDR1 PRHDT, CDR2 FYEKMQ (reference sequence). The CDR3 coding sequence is TGTGCCAGCAGCTTAGGTCTAGATACCTCAGATACGCAGTATTTT. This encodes CASSLGLDTSDTQYF. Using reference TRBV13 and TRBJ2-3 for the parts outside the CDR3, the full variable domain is AAGVIQSPRHLIKEKRETATLKCYPIPRHDTVYWYQQGPGQDPQFLISFYEKMQSDKGSIPDRFSAQQFSDYHSELNMSSLELGDSALYFCASSLGLDTSDTQYFGPGTRLTVL.